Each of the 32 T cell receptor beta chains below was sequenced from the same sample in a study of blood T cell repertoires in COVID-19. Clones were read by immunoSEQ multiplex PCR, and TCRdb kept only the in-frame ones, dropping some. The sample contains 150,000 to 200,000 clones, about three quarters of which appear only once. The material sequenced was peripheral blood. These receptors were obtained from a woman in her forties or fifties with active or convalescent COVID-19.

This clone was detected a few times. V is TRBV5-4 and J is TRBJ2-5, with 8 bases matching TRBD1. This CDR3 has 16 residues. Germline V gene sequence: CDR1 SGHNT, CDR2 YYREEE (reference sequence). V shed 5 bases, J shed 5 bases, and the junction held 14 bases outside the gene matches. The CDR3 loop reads CASRPSGRGRGETQYF. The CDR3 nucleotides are TGTGCCAGCAGGCCCTCGGGCAGGGGGCGCGGGGAGACCCAGTACTTC.

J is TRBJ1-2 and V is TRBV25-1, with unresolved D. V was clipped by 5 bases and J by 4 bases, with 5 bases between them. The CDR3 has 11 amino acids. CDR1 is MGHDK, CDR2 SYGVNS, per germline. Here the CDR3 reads CASSSGYGYTF. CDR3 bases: TGTGCCAGCAGTTCCGGCTATGGCTACACCTTC.

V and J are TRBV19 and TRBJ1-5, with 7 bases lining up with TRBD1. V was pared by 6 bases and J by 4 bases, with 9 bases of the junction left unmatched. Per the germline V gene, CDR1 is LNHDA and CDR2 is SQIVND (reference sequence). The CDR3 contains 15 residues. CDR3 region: CASRFGTALNQPQHF. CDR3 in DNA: TGTGCCAGTAGATTCGGGACAGCCTTAAATCAGCCCCAGCATTTT.

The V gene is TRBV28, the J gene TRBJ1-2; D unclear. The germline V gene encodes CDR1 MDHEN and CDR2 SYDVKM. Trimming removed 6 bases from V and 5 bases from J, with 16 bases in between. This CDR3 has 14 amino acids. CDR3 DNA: TGTGCCAGCAGCTCTATGACACCGGCGTATGGCTACACCTTC. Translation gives CASSSMTPAYGYTF.

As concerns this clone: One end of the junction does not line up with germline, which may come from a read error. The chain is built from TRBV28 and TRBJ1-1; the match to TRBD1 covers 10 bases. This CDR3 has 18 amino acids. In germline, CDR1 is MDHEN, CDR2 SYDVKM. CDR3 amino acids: CASGLSGGGTGVNTEAFF. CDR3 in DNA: TGTGCCAGCGGTTTGAGTGGAGGCGGGACAGGGGTGAACACTGAAGCTTTCTTT.

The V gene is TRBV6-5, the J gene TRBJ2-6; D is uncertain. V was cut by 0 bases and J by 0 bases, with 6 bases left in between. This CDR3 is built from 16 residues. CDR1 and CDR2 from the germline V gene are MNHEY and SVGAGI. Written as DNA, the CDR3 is TGTGCCAGCAGTTACTCGAGAGGCTCTGGGGCCAACGTCCTGACTTTC. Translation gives CASSYSRGSGANVLTF.

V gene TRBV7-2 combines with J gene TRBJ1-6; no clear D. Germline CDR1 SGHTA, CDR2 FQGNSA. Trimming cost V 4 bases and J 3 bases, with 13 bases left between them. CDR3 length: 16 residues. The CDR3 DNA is TGTGCCAGCAGCTCCCAGGCACCCGGCTATAATTCACCCCTCCACTTT. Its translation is CASSSQAPGYNSPLHF.

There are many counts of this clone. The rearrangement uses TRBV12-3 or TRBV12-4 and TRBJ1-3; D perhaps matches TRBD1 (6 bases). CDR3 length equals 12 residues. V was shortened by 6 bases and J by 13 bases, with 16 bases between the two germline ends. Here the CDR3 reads CASSPGQYEIYF. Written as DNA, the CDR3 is TGTGCCAGCAGCCCCGGACAGTATGAAATATATTTT.

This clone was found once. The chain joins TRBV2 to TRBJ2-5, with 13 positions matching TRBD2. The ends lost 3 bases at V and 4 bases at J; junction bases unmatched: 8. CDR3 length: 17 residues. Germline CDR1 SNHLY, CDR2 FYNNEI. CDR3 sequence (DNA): TGTGCCAGCAGTGATTCCACTAGCGGGGGGGCCTCAGAGACCCAGTACTTC. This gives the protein CASSDSTSGGASETQYF.

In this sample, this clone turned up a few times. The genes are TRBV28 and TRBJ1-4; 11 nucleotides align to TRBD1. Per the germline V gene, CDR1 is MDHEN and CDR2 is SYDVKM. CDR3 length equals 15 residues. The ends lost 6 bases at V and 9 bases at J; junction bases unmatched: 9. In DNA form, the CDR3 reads TGTGCCAGCAGCCCCCGGGGGACAGGGGGACAAAAACTGTTTTTT. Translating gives CASSPRGTGGQKLFF.

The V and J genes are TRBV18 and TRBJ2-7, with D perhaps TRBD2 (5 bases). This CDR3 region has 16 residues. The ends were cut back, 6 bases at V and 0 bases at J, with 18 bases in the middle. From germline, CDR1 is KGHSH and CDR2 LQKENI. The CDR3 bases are TGTGCCAGCTCGCCAGAGAGGGCGGCGAGCTCCTACGAGCAGTACTTC. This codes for CASSPERAASSYEQYF.

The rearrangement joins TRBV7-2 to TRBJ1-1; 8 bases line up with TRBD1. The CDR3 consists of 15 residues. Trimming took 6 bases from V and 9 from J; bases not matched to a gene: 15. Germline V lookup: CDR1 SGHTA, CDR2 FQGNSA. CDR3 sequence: CASRPDRGEEKKAFF. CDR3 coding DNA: TGTGCCAGCAGGCCAGACAGGGGAGAGGAAAAGAAAGCTTTCTTT.

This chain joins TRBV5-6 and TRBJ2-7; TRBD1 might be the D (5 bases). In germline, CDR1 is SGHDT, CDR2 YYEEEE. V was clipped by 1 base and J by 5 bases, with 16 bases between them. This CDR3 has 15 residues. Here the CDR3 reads CASSLFGQGNHEQYF. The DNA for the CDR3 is TGTGCCAGCAGCTTGTTCGGGCAGGGTAACCACGAGCAGTACTTC.

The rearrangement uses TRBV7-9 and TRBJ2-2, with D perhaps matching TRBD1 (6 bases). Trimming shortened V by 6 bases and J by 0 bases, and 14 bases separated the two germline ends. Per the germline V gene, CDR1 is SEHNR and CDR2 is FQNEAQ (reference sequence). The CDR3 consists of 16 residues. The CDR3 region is CASSHLRGSNTGELFF. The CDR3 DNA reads TGTGCCAGCAGTCACCTCAGGGGCTCGAACACCGGGGAGCTGTTTTTT.

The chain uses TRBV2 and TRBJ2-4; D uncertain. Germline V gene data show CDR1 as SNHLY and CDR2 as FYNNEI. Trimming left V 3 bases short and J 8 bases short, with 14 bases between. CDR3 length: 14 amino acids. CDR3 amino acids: CASSDVSAQDIQYF. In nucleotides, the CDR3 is TGTGCCAGCAGTGACGTTTCGGCCCAGGACATTCAGTACTTC.

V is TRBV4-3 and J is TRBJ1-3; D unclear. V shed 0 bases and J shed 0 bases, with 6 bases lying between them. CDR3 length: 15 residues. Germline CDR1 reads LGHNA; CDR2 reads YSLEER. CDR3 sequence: CASSQDRSSGNTIYF. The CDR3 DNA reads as TGCGCCAGCAGCCAAGATCGCAGCTCTGGAAACACCATATATTTT.

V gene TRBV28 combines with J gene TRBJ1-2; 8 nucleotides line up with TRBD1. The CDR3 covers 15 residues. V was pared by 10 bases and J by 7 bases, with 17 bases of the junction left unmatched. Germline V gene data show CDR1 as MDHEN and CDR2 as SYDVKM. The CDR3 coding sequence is TGTGCCATCACCTCCCCTTTAGGACAGGGAATTGGCTACACCTTC. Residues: CAITSPLGQGIGYTF.

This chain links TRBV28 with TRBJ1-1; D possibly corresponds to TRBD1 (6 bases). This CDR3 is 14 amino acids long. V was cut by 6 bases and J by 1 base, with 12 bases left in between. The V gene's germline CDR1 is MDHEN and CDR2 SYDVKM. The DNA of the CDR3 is TGTGCCAGCAGAAAAACAGGGCCGAACACTGAAGCTTTCTTT. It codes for CASRKTGPNTEAFF.

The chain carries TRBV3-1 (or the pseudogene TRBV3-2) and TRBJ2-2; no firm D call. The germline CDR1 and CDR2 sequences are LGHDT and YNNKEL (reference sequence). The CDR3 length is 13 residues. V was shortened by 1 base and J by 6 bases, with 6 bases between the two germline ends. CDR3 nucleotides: TGTGCCAGCAGCCAAGTCCTTTCCGGGGAGCTGTTTTTT. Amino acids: CASSQVLSGELFF.

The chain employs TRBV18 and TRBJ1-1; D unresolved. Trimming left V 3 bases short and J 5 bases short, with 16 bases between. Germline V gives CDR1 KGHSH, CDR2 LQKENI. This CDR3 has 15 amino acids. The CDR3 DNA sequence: TGTGCCAGCTCACCCCCGGTACGCCAGCGGACTGAAGCTTTCTTT. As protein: CASSPPVRQRTEAFF. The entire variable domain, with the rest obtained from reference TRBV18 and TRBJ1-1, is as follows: NAGVMQNPRHLVRRRGQEARLRCSPMKGHSHVYWYRQLPEEGLKFMVYLQKENIIDESGMPKERFSAEFPKEGPSILRIQQVVRGDSAAYFCASSPPVRQRTEAFFGQGTRLTVV.

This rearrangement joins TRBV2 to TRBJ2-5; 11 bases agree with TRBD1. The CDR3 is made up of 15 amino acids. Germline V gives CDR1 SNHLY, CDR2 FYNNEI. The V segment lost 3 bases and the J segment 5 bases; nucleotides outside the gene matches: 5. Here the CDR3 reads CASSDTDRGLETQYF. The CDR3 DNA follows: TGTGCCAGCAGTGACACGGACAGGGGGCTTGAGACCCAGTACTTC.

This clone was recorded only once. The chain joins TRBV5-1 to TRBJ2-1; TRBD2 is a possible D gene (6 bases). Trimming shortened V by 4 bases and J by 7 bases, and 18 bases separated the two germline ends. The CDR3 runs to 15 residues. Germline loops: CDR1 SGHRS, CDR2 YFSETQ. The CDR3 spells CASSPLGPGRNEQFF. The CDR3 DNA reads TGCGCCAGCAGCCCCCTCGGGCCAGGGAGGAATGAGCAGTTCTTC.

The CDR3 DNA follows: TGTGCCAGCAGCCGCGCAGGGGGGACTAATGAAAAACTGTTTTTT. Translated: CASSRAGGTNEKLFF. The chain combines TRBV3-1 (or the pseudogene TRBV3-2) with TRBJ1-4; 7 nucleotides line up with TRBD1. CDR1 and CDR2 from the germline V gene are LGHDT and YNNKEL (reference sequence). V lost 4 bases, J lost 2 bases, and 4 bases stayed unmatched. This CDR3 spans 15 amino acids.

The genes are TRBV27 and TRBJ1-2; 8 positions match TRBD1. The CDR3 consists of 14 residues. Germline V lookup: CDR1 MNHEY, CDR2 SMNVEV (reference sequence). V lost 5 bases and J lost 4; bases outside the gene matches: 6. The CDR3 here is CASSLGQGGYGYTF. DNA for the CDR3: TGTGCCAGCAGTCTAGGACAGGGTGGCTATGGCTACACCTTC.

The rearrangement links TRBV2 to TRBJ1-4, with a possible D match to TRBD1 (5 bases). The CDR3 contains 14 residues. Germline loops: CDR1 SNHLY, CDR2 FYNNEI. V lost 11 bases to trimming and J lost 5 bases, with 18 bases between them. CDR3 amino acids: CAGSRRGSNEKLFF. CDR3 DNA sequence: TGTGCCGGGTCCCGGAGGGGCTCGAATGAAAAACTGTTTTTT.

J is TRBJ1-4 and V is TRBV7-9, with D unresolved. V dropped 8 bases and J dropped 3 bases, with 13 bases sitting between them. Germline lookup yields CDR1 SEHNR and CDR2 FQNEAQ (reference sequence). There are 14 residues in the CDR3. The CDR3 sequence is CASGPSLANEKLFF. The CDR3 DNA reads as TGTGCCAGCGGGCCTTCCTTGGCTAATGAAAAACTGTTTTTT.

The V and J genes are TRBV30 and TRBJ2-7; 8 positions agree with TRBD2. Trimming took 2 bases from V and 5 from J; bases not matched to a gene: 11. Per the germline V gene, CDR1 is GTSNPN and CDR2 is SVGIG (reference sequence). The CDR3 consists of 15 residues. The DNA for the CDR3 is TGTGCCTGGAGTCCGAGACGGGGGGGGCGGGACGAGCAGTACTTC. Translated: CAWSPRRGGRDEQYF.

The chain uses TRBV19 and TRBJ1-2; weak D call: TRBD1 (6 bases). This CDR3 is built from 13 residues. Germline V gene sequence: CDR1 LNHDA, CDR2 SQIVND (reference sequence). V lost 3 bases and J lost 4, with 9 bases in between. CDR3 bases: TGTGCCAGTAGTATTGGACAGCTCTATGGCTACACCTTC. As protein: CASSIGQLYGYTF. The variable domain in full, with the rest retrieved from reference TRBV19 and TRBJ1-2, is DGGITQSPKYLFRKEGQNVTLSCEQNLNHDAMYWYRQDPGQGLRLIYYSQIVNDFQKGDIAEGYSVSREKKESFPLTVTSAQKNPTAFYLCASSIGQLYGYTFGSGTRLTVV.

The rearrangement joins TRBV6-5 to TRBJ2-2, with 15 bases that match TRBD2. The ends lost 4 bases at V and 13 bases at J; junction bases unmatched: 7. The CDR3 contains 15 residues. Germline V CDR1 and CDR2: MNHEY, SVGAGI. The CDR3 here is CASSWTSGRATGLFF. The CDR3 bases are TGTGCCAGCAGTTGGACTAGCGGGAGGGCCACAGGGCTGTTTTTT.

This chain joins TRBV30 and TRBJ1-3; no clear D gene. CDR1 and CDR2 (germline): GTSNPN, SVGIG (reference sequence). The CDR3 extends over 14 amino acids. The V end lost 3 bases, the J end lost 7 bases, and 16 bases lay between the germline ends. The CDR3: CAWSPTVTANTIYF. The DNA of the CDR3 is TGTGCCTGGAGCCCGACTGTTACGGCCAACACCATATATTTT.

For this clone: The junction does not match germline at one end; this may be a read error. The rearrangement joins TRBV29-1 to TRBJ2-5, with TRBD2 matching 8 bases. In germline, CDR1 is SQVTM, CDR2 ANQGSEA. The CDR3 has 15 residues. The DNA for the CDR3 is TGCAGCGTGGAAGGCGGGGGGCCGGAGCAAGAGACCCAGTACTTC. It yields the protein CSVEGGGPEQETQYF.

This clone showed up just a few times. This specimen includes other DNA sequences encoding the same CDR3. The CDR3 loop is CASSEAGDRVYEQYF. CDR3 DNA sequence: TGTGCCAGCAGTGAAGCAGGGGACAGGGTCTACGAGCAGTACTTC. The rearrangement uses TRBV6-1 and TRBJ2-7; 9 bases map to TRBD1. The CDR3 spans 15 residues. The germline V gene encodes CDR1 MNHNS and CDR2 SASEGT. V was clipped by 0 bases and J by 3 bases; unmatched bases: 3.